This T cell receptor beta chain stems from a study of blood T cell repertoires in COVID-19. Study details: Acute and convalescent COVID-19 samples came from the United States, Italy and Spain.

Method: immunoSEQ multiplex PCR; TCRdb's copy keeps in-frame clones and lacks some. Counted here are hundreds of thousands of clones, 75% to 90% occurring once; the ten biggest clones make up 1% to 1.3%. Enrollees, about 18 to 100 years old, lived in fewer than 25 US areas. The germline V gene encodes CDR1 LGHNT and CDR2 FRNRAP. The CDR3 loop spans 14 amino acids. V dropped 4 bases and J dropped 9 bases, with 16 bases sitting between them. The TCR comes from a man in his thirties or forties who had recovered from COVID-19. Sequenced sample: PBMCs or T cells enriched from blood (not recorded which). The chain combines TRBV12-5 with TRBJ1-5; D is undetermined. The CDR3 nucleotides read TGTGCTAGTGGTTCCTCAGGCGTTCGAAGGCCCCAGCATTTT. Protein sequence: CASGSSGVRRPQHF.